A selection of T cell receptor beta chains follows, all from one sample in a study of blood T cell repertoires in COVID-19. Clones were sequenced by immunoSEQ multiplex PCR, and TCRdb holds only the in-frame ones, with some missing. The sample contains under 300,000 clones, around 87% of which appear only once. Sequencing was performed on PBMCs or T cells enriched from blood (not recorded which). The receptors here all came from a woman in her fifties or sixties who had recovered from COVID-19. Each CDR3 is given with its conserved first and last residue. The D gene is left open where the match is weak. Size tells how often a clone was seen (once, few, many) or the class of an expanded clone, and some rows leave it out.

TRBV5-4	NA	TRBJ2-7	NA	CASSLDRGSYEQYF	TGTGCCAGCAGCTTGGATAGGGGGTCCTACGAGCAGTACTTC
TRBV5-1	NA	TRBJ2-5	NA	CASSRGLQETQYF	TGCGCCAGCAGCAGGGGACTTCAAGAGACCCAGTACTTC
TRBV28	NA	TRBJ1-2	TRBD1	CASSLANRGRSYGYTF	TGTGCCAGCAGTTTAGCAAACAGGGGGCGAAGCTATGGCTACACCTTC
TRBV5-1	NA	TRBJ2-7	NA	CASSLEGGTYEQYF	TGCGCCAGCAGCTTGGAAGGCGGGACCTACGAGCAGTACTTC
TRBV11-2	NA	TRBJ1-1	TRBD1	CASSQDRGDNTEAFF	TGTGCCAGCAGCCAGGACAGGGGGGATAACACTGAAGCTTTCTTT
TRBV28	once	TRBJ1-6	NA	CASTPGGGPYSYNSPLHF	TGTGCCAGCACCCCCGGGGGGGGGCCTTACTCCTATAATTCACCCCTCCACTTT
TRBV6-2/TRBV6-3	NA	TRBJ1-2	NA	CASSSPGGLGGYTF	TGTGCCAGCAGTTCCCCGGGGGGGCTTGGTGGCTACACCTTC
TRBV5-6	once	TRBJ1-1	TRBD1	CASSRGSSGTGGAGTEAFF	TGTGCCAGCAGCCGAGGGTCTTCCGGGACAGGGGGCGCAGGGACTGAAGCTTTCTTT
TRBV7-9	NA	TRBJ1-2	TRBD1	CASSSGQGPYGYTF	TGTGCCAGCAGCTCGGGACAGGGCCCTTATGGCTACACCTTC
TRBV6-5	once	TRBJ1-5	NA	CASSTTPLVQPQHF	TGTGCCAGCAGTACCACCCCCCTAGTACAGCCCCAGCATTTT
TRBV15	NA	TRBJ2-7	TRBD2	CATSRDQGSGSAVQYF	TGTGCCACCAGCAGAGATCAGGGTAGCGGGTCCGCTGTGCAGTACTTC
TRBV13	NA	TRBJ1-4	NA	CASSLARGNEKLFF	TGTGCCAGCAGCTTAGCCAGGGGAAATGAAAAACTGTTTTTT
TRBV30	many	TRBJ2-2	TRBD2	CAWSVTRTSGNTGELFF	TGTGCCTGGAGTGTAACCCGGACTAGCGGGAACACCGGGGAGCTGTTTTTT
TRBV10-3	NA	TRBJ1-5	NA	CAISESTEHQPQHF	TGTGCCATCAGTGAGTCGACAGAACATCAGCCCCAGCATTTT
TRBV4-3	once	TRBJ1-4	NA	CASSQGSGTNEKLFF	TGCGCCAGCAGCCAAGGCTCAGGGACTAATGAAAAACTGTTTTTT
TRBV20-1	once	TRBJ2-4	NA	CSASFRGPEGIQYF	TGCAGTGCTAGTTTTAGAGGGCCCGAGGGCATTCAGTACTTC
TRBV3-1/TRBV3-2	NA	TRBJ1-6	TRBD1	CASSPGTGYNSPLHF	TGTGCCAGCAGTCCCGGGACAGGGTATAATTCACCCCTCCACTTT
TRBV7-9	NA	TRBJ2-4	NA	CASSLQGGTQYF	TGTGCCAGCAGCTTACAGGGGGGCACCCAGTACTTC
TRBV7-8	NA	TRBJ1-5	NA	CASSQGLPLSQPQHF	TGTGCCAGCAGCCAAGGACTCCCGCTCTCTCAGCCCCAGCATTTT
TRBV12-5	NA	TRBJ1-5	NA	CASGSPPQHNQPQHF	TGTGCTAGTGGTTCCCCCCCACAGCACAATCAGCCCCAGCATTTT
TRBV11-3	NA	TRBJ2-1	TRBD2	CASSLWTSETYNEQFF	TGTGCCAGCAGCCTTTGGACTAGCGAAACCTACAATGAGCAGTTCTTC
TRBV6-5	once	TRBJ1-1	NA	CASRRDSRWTEAFF	TGTGCCAGCAGGCGGGACTCCCGATGGACTGAAGCTTTCTTT
TRBV9	NA	TRBJ2-1	NA	CASSVSGGLSYNEQFF	TGTGCCAGCAGCGTTTCAGGGGGACTTTCCTACAATGAGCAGTTCTTC
TRBV19	NA	TRBJ2-5	NA	CASSIFGGRETQYF	TGTGCCAGTAGTATTTTCGGGGGGCGGGAGACCCAGTACTTC
TRBV5-4	NA	TRBJ2-5	NA	CASSFGLRETQETQYF	TGTGCCAGCAGCTTTGGGTTACGGGAGACTCAAGAGACCCAGTACTTC
TRBV18	once	TRBJ1-4	NA	CASSPGGAVNEKLFF	TGTGCCAGCTCACCAGGGGGGGCCGTAAATGAAAAACTGTTTTTT
TRBV25-1	NA	TRBJ1-4	TRBD1	CASSDRGRWDEKLFF	TGTGCCAGCAGTGATAGGGGGCGATGGGATGAAAAACTGTTTTTT
TRBV28	NA	TRBJ1-5	TRBD1	CASSSTWTGVQPQHF	TGTGCCAGCAGTTCCACCTGGACAGGGGTTCAGCCCCAGCATTTT
TRBV7-9	NA	TRBJ2-2	TRBD2	CASSFVTSGRKGGELFF	TGTGCCAGCAGCTTCGTCACTAGCGGGAGGAAGGGCGGGGAGCTGTTTTTT
TRBV5-1	NA	TRBJ1-5	TRBD1	CASRPTGGSGQPQHF	TGCGCCAGCAGGCCGACAGGGGGCTCCGGTCAGCCCCAGCATTTT
TRBV29-1	NA	TRBJ2-7	NA	CSVGKGGPYEQYF	TGCAGCGTTGGAAAAGGGGGTCCCTACGAGCAGTACTTC
TRBV10-3	NA	TRBJ1-4	NA	CAISDTRGNEKLFF	TGTGCCATCAGTGATACCCGGGGTAATGAAAAACTGTTTTTT
TRBV18	NA	TRBJ1-5	TRBD1	CASSPTGRDQPQHF	TGTGCCAGCTCACCGACAGGGCGGGATCAGCCCCAGCATTTT
TRBV1	NA	TRBJ2-7	NA	CTSSQSGGSSREQYF	TGCACCAGCAGCCAGTCCGGCGGGAGCTCGAGGGAGCAGTACTTC
TRBV7-8	NA	TRBJ1-5	NA	CASSLVGRAGPEASNQPQHF	TGTGCCAGCAGCTTAGTTGGCCGGGCGGGGCCAGAAGCAAGCAATCAGCCCCAGCATTTT
TRBV3-1/TRBV3-2	NA	TRBJ2-7	NA	CASSQRETSYEQYF	TGTGCCAGCAGCCAAAGAGAGACATCCTACGAGCAGTACTTC
TRBV7-8	NA	TRBJ1-5	TRBD1	CASSLALVGQGLGQPQHF	TGTGCCAGCAGCTTAGCCCTAGTAGGACAGGGGTTGGGCCAGCCCCAGCATTTT
TRBV28	NA	TRBJ2-7	TRBD1	CASSPPPTGSHEQYF	TGTGCCAGCAGCCCCCCCCCGACAGGGTCTCACGAGCAGTACTTC
TRBV2	once	TRBJ2-7	NA	CASSPRTDYSYEQYF	TGTGCCAGCAGTCCTCGGACAGATTACTCCTACGAGCAGTACTTC
TRBV5-5	NA	TRBJ2-2	TRBD1	CASTNPGTGVGGELFF	TGTGCCAGCACCAACCCCGGGACAGGGGTGGGCGGGGAGCTGTTTTTT
TRBV5-8	few	TRBJ1-5	TRBD1	CASSKGQGHQPQHF	TGTGCCAGCAGTAAAGGACAGGGGCATCAGCCCCAGCATTTT
TRBV27	once	TRBJ1-6	NA	CASSFASNYNSPLHF	TGTGCCAGCAGTTTTGCCAGTAACTATAATTCACCCCTCCACTTT
TRBV27	few	TRBJ1-2	NA	CASSFSGQPNYGYTF	TGTGCCAGCAGTTTTAGCGGACAACCGAACTATGGCTACACCTTC
TRBV4-3	once	TRBJ1-6	NA	CASSQWSGRQDSPLHF	TGCGCCAGCAGCCAATGGTCGGGGCGACAGGATTCACCCCTCCACTTT
TRBV6-2/TRBV6-3	few	TRBJ2-7	TRBD1	CASSYDRDGYEQYF	TGTGCCAGCAGTTACGACAGGGACGGCTACGAGCAGTACTTC
TRBV28	few	TRBJ1-2	NA	CASSLIPAQGPYGYTF	TGTGCCAGCAGTTTGATTCCCGCACAGGGACCCTATGGCTACACCTTC
TRBV10-3	NA	TRBJ1-6	NA	CAIRGVNSPLHF	TGTGCCATCAGGGGAGTCAATTCACCCCTCCACTTT
TRBV5-4	NA	TRBJ2-4	TRBD2	CASSLGSRTSANIQYF	TGTGCCAGCAGCTTGGGGTCCCGGACTAGCGCAAACATTCAGTACTTC
TRBV3-1/TRBV3-2	once	TRBJ1-2	NA	CASSQGSIIPYGYTF	TGTGCCAGCAGCCAAGGGAGCATCATACCCTATGGCTACACCTTC
TRBV5-1	NA	TRBJ1-4	TRBD1	CASSWTGTGGAYEKLFF	TGCGCCAGCAGCTGGACCGGGACAGGGGGAGCTTATGAAAAACTGTTTTTT
TRBV28	once	TRBJ1-6	TRBD1	CASSLVPGQDPLPLHF	TGTGCCAGCAGTTTAGTACCGGGACAGGACCCGCTACCCCTCCACTTT
TRBV30	NA	TRBJ1-2	NA	CAWSVGLGGAMHGYTF	TGTGCCTGGAGTGTGGGTTTAGGAGGGGCGATGCATGGCTACACCTTC
TRBV28	NA	TRBJ1-5	NA	CASRDLGAPQNQPQHF	TGTGCCAGCAGAGACTTGGGGGCCCCCCAAAATCAGCCCCAGCATTTT
TRBV19	NA	TRBJ1-1	NA	CASSINGGRAEAFF	TGTGCCAGTAGTATAAATGGGGGCCGAGCTGAAGCTTTCTTT
TRBV6-5	NA	TRBJ2-7	TRBD1	CASRQPGQNYEQYF	TGTGCCAGCAGACAACCGGGACAGAACTACGAGCAGTACTTC
TRBV2	NA	TRBJ2-7	NA	CASSEARATSIF	TGTGCCAGCAGTGAAGCCAGGGCTACCTCGATCTTC
TRBV6-5	NA	TRBJ2-7	NA	CASSYPGGNNEQYF	TGTGCCAGCAGTTACCCCGGCGGGAATAACGAGCAGTACTTC
TRBV2	NA	TRBJ2-5	NA	CASSDDAGETQYF	TGTGCCAGCAGTGACGACGCCGGGGAGACCCAGTACTTC
TRBV12-3/TRBV12-4	NA	TRBJ2-7	NA	CASSLVGDGEQYF	TGTGCCAGCAGTTTAGTGGGAGACGGCGAGCAGTACTTC